The TCR beta chain under discussion was sequenced for a study of blood T cell repertoires in COVID-19. In the study overall: Italy, Spain and the United States were the sources of the convalescent and acute COVID-19 samples. From T cells, B-cell-depleted T cells, or PBMCs came the material, which was cDNA or gDNA.

Original processing notes: Reference gene primer amplification gave nucleated cell count estimates. The data were produced by immunoSEQ multiplex PCR, yet TCRdb's version contains in-frame clones alone and is incomplete. V and J calls and clone size are those listed in that table; D and trimming were worked out from the DNA. The data contain 140,000 to 150,000 clones, about four fifths of them singletons. This clonotype was sampled from a human donor with acute or convalescent COVID-19. The donor label of this sample is uncertain. What was sequenced was peripheral blood.

CDR3 loop: CASSILSGTEAFF. CDR3 nucleotide sequence: TGTGCCAGTAGTATCCTTTCAGGCACTGAAGCTTTCTTT. The chain is built from TRBV19 and TRBJ1-1, with D hard to call. The germline V gene has CDR1 LNHDA and CDR2 SQIVND (reference sequence). The CDR3 extends over 13 amino acids. V was pared by 3 bases and J by 4 bases, with 9 bases between.